The TCR beta chain under discussion was sequenced for a study of beta chain features in type 1 diabetes. The wider study: Similarity in age, gender and cell yields was seen between patients and healthy donors. Regarding the study as a whole: A moderate, significant TCRB CDR3 shortening appeared in type 1 diabetes across four CD4+ subsets.

As to this clone: As yet, its antigen is unknown.

Trimming removed 7 bases from V and 8 bases from J; junction bases left unmatched: 6. The germline CDR1 and CDR2 sequences are SGHTA and FQGNSA. CDR3 length: 14 residues. Every isolated RNA sample was fully reverse transcribed, so sequencing captured expressed TCRB transcripts. The assay was immunoSEQ multiplex PCR, and TCRdb's table has in-frame clones only and misses some. The sample records about 260,000 clones, 20% being singletons. What was sequenced was naive CD4+ T cells from blood. This TCR derives from a woman in her 40s with type 1 diabetes. The V and J genes are TRBV7-2 and TRBJ2-1; 12 bases agree with TRBD1. In DNA, the CDR3 is TGTGCCAGCATGGGGGACAGGGGGCGTTATGAGCAGTTCTTC. This translates into CASMGDRGRYEQFF.